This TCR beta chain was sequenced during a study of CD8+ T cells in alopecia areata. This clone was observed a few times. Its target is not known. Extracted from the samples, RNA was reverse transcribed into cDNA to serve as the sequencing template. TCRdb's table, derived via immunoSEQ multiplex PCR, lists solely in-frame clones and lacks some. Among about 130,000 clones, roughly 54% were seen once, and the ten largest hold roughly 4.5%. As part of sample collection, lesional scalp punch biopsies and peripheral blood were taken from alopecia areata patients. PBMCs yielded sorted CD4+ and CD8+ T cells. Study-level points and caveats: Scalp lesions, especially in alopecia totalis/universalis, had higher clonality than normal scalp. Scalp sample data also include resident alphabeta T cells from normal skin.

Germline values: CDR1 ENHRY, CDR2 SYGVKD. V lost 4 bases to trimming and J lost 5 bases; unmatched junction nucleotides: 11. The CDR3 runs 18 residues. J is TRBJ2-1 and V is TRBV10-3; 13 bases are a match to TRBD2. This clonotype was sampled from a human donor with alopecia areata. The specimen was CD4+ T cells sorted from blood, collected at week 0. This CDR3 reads CAISGPGLAGRYDNEQFF. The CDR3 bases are TGTGCCATCAGTGGGCCGGGACTAGCGGGACGGTACGACAATGAGCAGTTCTTC.